This T cell receptor (beta chain) was found in a study of blood T cell repertoires in COVID-19. Study information: The United States, Italy and Spain provided the acute and convalescent COVID-19 samples. PBMCs, B-cell-depleted T cells, or T cells were the source of the cDNA or gDNA that made up the material.

The CDR3 sequence is 16 residues long. CDR1 is MNHEY, CDR2 SVGAGI, per germline. The V gene lost 4 bases and the J gene lost 1 base, with 16 bases spanning the gap. Cohort placement rested on clinical history that participants reported themselves. Only in-frame clones appear in the TCRdb table, and some are missing; sequencing was by immunoSEQ multiplex PCR. The sample includes some 400,000 clones, just over 90% of them seen just once. The sample taken for sequencing was PBMCs or T cells enriched from blood (not recorded which). This clonotype was sampled from a woman in her 40s who had been exposed to COVID-19. This chain connects TRBV6-5 to TRBJ1-1, with D perhaps TRBD1 (5 bases). The CDR3 DNA is TGTGCCAGCAGTTTATATGGCGGGGACCCGAACACTGAAGCTTTCTTT. Translated: CASSLYGGDPNTEAFF.